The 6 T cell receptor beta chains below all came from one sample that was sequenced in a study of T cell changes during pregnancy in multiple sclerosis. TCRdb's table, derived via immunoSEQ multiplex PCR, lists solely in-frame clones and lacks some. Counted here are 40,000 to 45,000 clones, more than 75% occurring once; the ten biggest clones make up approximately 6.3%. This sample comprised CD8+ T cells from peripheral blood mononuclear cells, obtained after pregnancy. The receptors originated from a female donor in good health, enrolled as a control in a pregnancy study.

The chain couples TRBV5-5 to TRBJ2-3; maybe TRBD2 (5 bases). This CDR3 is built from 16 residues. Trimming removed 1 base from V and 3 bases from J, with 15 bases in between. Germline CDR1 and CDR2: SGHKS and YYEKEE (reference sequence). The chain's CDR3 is CASSLWAGLRTDTQYF. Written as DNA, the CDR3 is TGTGCCAGCAGCTTGTGGGCGGGCCTCAGAACAGATACGCAGTATTTT.

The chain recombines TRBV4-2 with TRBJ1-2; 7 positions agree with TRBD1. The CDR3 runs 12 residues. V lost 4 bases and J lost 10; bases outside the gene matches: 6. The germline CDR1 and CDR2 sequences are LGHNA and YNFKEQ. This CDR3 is CASSLGTEDYTF. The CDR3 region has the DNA TGTGCCAGCAGCCTAGGGACAGAGGACTACACCTTC.

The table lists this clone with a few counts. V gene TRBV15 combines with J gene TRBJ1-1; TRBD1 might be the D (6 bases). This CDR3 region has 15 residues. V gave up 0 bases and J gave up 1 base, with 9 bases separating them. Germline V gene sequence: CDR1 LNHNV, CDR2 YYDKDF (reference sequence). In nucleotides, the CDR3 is TGTGCCACCAGCAGAGAGCGGGGGGCGAACACTGAAGCTTTCTTT. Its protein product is CATSRERGANTEAFF.

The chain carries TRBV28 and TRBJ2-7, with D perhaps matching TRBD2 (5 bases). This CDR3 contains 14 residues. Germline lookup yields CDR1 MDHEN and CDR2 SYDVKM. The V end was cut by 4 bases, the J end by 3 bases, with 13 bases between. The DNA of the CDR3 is TGTGCCAGCAGTTCAACGAGGGATTACTACGAGCAGTACTTC. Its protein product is CASSSTRDYYEQYF.

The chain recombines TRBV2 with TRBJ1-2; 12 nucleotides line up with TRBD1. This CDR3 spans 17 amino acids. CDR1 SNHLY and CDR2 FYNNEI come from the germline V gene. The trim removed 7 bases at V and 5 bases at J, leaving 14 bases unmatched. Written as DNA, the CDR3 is TGTGCCAGCATGCCGGCGGGACAGGGGGCAATCCCTTATGGCTACACCTTC. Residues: CASMPAGQGAIPYGYTF.

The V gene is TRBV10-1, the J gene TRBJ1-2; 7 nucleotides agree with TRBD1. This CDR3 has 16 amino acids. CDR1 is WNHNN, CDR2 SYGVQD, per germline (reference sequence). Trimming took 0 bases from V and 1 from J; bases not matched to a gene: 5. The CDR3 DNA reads TGCGCCAGCAGTGAGTCCCGGACAGGAGGTAACTATGGCTACACCTTC. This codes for CASSESRTGGNYGYTF.